Listed below are T cell receptor beta chains from one sample, sequenced in a study of blood T cell repertoires in COVID-19. Method: immunoSEQ multiplex PCR; TCRdb's copy keeps in-frame clones and lacks some. The profile shows 210,000 or so clones, 70% to 90% of them singletons. The source material was PBMCs or T cells enriched from blood (not recorded which). These receptors originate from a man younger than 40 with acute COVID-19. Each CDR3 is given with its conserved first and last residue. A D gene is named only where the DNA matches it firmly. The listing skips clone size in some rows; elsewhere it reads once, few, many or a size class.

v_call	clone_size	d_call	j_call	cdr3_nt	cdr3_aa
TRBV7-7	.	.	TRBJ2-3	TGTGCCAGCAGCTTAGAATCCGGAGGTTTGGATACGCAGTATTTT	CASSLESGGLDTQYF
TRBV9	.	.	TRBJ2-1	TGTGCCAGCAGCTTTTCCCTTCCAACCGGGACCTACAATGAGCAGTTCTTC	CASSFSLPTGTYNEQFF
TRBV5-4	once	.	TRBJ2-3	TGTGCCAGCGGGCTTGGGGGGTGGCAGTATTTT	CASGLGGWQYF
TRBV10-3	.	.	TRBJ2-2	TGTGCCATCCGCCGGGAAAGCACCGGGGAGCTGTTTTTT	CAIRRESTGELFF
TRBV9	.	.	TRBJ1-3	TGTGCCAGCAGCTCCCACCCTGCGCCTGGAAACACCATATATTTT	CASSSHPAPGNTIYF
TRBV11-3	.	.	TRBJ2-5	TGTGCCAGCAGCTTAGGTGACTTGGAGGGGGAGACCCAGTACTTC	CASSLGDLEGETQYF
TRBV4-1	.	.	TRBJ2-7	TGCGCCAGCAGCCAAGATGGGGGCTTCGCCTACGAGCAGTACTTC	CASSQDGGFAYEQYF
TRBV29-1	.	TRBD1	TRBJ2-7	TGCAGCGTGCTCGTACTCACAGGGGGCGAGCAGTACTTC	CSVLVLTGGEQYF
TRBV14	.	.	TRBJ2-3	TGTGCCAGCAGCCTCAGTATCCAGGGTCCGGATACGCAGTATTTT	CASSLSIQGPDTQYF
TRBV10-2	.	.	TRBJ2-7	TGCGCCAGCAGCCGGGGGGCGGGGGCCTACGAGCAGTACTTC	CASSRGAGAYEQYF
TRBV5-6	.	TRBD1	TRBJ1-1	TGTGCCAGCAGCTTCCTGGACAGGGACGCTGAAGCTTTCTTT	CASSFLDRDAEAFF
TRBV4-1	.	.	TRBJ1-1	TGCGCCAGCCGCTATTCTACCGCCTACACTGAAGCTTTCTTT	CASRYSTAYTEAFF
TRBV12-5	.	TRBD2	TRBJ2-3	TGTGCTAGTGCAGCGGGGGCCACACCAGATACGCAGTATTTT	CASAAGATPDTQYF
TRBV15	.	.	TRBJ1-5	TGTGCCACCAGCACCCTGGGAGAAGGAAATTACAATCAGCCCCAGCATTTT	CATSTLGEGNYNQPQHF
TRBV6-5	.	TRBD1	TRBJ1-6	TGTGCCAGCTACAGGGGGCGGGCTTCACCCCTCCACTTT	CASYRGRASPLHF
TRBV11-2	once	.	TRBJ1-1	TGTGCCAGCAGCGATCGAGGCTACTCGAACACTGAAGCTTTCTTT	CASSDRGYSNTEAFF
TRBV21-1	.	.	TRBJ1-2	TGTGCCAGCAGCAGCCGGACAGGGGGCGAAGAGGGCTACACCTTC	CASSSRTGGEEGYTF
TRBV28	.	.	TRBJ2-3	TGTGCCAGCAGTTCCGACGCCTCAACTACCGCAGATACGCAGTATTTT	CASSSDASTTADTQYF
TRBV13	.	.	TRBJ2-5	TGTGCCAGCAGCGGGGGGACAGATCGAGAGACCCAGTACTTC	CASSGGTDRETQYF
TRBV5-1	.	TRBD2	TRBJ2-3	TGCGCCAGCAGCTTGGGACTAGCGGGGGGGCCCACAGATACGCAGTATTTT	CASSLGLAGGPTDTQYF
TRBV5-4	.	.	TRBJ1-2	TGTGCCAGCACTTTTGATGTTAGCGGAAACTATGGCTACACCTTC	CASTFDVSGNYGYTF
TRBV19	.	.	TRBJ1-4	TGTGCCAGTAGTACTGTGATCGGCCGGAGGGCAACTAATGAAAAACTGTTTTTT	CASSTVIGRRATNEKLFF